The TCR beta chain described here comes from a study of blood T cell repertoires in COVID-19. Study as a whole: Samples taken during acute and convalescent COVID-19 were collected in the United States, Italy and Spain.

In the original processing: Amplification with reference gene primers provided the estimates of nucleated cell counts. The protocol was immunoSEQ multiplex PCR, while the TCRdb copy is restricted to in-frame clones and leaves out a portion. V and J calls and clone size come straight from that table; D and trimming were deduced from the DNA. This sample has tens of thousands of clones, with around 83% found just once. Germline CDR1 is SQVTM and CDR2 is ANQGSEA. V shed 6 bases and J 4 bases; nucleotides not matched to a gene: 7. This CDR3 spans 13 amino acids. Material for sequencing was peripheral blood. The sequence was collected from a man between 60 and 70 years old with active COVID-19. This chain links TRBV29-1 with TRBJ2-7; TRBD1 matches 9 bases. The CDR3 DNA reads TGCAGCGTGGACCGGGACAGGGCATACGAGCAGTACTTC. It specifies CSVDRDRAYEQYF.